This passage covers 30 T cell receptor beta chains from one sample sequenced in a study of blood T cell repertoires in COVID-19. Repertoires were generated with immunoSEQ multiplex PCR, while TCRdb's copy carries only in-frame clones and drops some. The sample carries approximately 170,000 clones, 93% recorded once. Material for sequencing was peripheral blood. These receptors were taken from a woman aged 55-70 years with COVID-19, enrolled during active disease.

The rearrangement joins TRBV27 to TRBJ1-5; D gene unclear. Trimming left V 6 bases short and J 3 bases short, with 12 bases between. This CDR3 spans 14 amino acids. The germline V gene has CDR1 MNHEY and CDR2 SMNVEV (reference sequence). The CDR3 here is CASRFTGDNQPQHF. CDR3 nucleotide sequence: TGTGCCAGCAGATTTACGGGAGACAATCAGCCCCAGCATTTT.

This chain uses TRBV3-1 (or the pseudogene TRBV3-2) with TRBJ1-2; no clear D gene. CDR1 is LGHDT and CDR2 is YNNKEL in the germline V gene (reference sequence). V was shortened by 1 base and J by 0 bases, with 3 bases between the two germline ends. This CDR3 region has 13 residues. The CDR3 protein is CASSQATNYGYTF. The CDR3 DNA reads as TGTGCCAGCAGCCAAGCCACTAACTATGGCTACACCTTC.

The chain uses TRBV3-1 (or the pseudogene TRBV3-2) and TRBJ2-1; D may be TRBD1 (5 bases). CDR3 length: 14 residues. Germline CDR1 is LGHDT and CDR2 is YNNKEL (reference sequence). The V end was cut by 0 bases, the J end by 5 bases, with 8 bases between. The CDR3 nucleotides are TGTGCCAGCAGCCAAGATAGCAGGGACAATGAGCAGTTCTTC. Protein sequence: CASSQDSRDNEQFF.

J is TRBJ1-5 and V is TRBV6-2 or TRBV6-3; D is perhaps TRBD1 (5 bases). The length of the CDR3 is 17 residues. V lost 4 bases and J lost 0, with 16 bases in between. The germline gives CDR1 MNHEY, CDR2 SVGEGT. The CDR3 nucleotides are TGTGCCAGCAGTTCCAGGGATGGTCTGGGTAGCAATCAGCCCCAGCATTTT. Translation: CASSSRDGLGSNQPQHF.

In DNA, the CDR3 is TGTGCCAGCAGTGAAATAAGCAATCAGCCCCAGCATTTT. Translated, it gives CASSEISNQPQHF. The rearrangement uses TRBV6-1 and TRBJ1-5; no definite D call. CDR3 size: 13 residues. CDR1 and CDR2 (germline): MNHNS, SASEGT. With 2 bases removed from V and 1 base from J, the gap between germline ends came to 3 bases.

V gene TRBV7-2 combines with J gene TRBJ1-2; TRBD1 aligns across 7 bases. From germline, CDR1 is SGHTA and CDR2 FQGNSA. The length of the CDR3 is 16 residues. Germline trimming cut 0 bases from V and 4 bases from J; bases unmatched to any gene: 8. The CDR3 is CASSLAYGGGAYGYTF. The DNA of the CDR3 is TGTGCCAGCAGCTTAGCGTACGGAGGGGGCGCCTATGGCTACACCTTC.

The chain links TRBV28 to TRBJ1-1, with a possible D match to TRBD1 (6 bases). The germline gives CDR1 MDHEN, CDR2 SYDVKM. The CDR3 loop spans 14 amino acids. V lost 2 bases and J lost 1, with 8 bases in between. CDR3 DNA sequence: TGTGCCAGCAGTTTAAGAGGGGGGAACACTGAAGCTTTCTTT. It specifies CASSLRGGNTEAFF.

The V gene is TRBV10-3, the J gene TRBJ1-1, with D tentatively TRBD1 (6 bases). Per germline, CDR1 ENHRY and CDR2 SYGVKD. Deletions cut 8 bases from V and 3 bases from J, with 10 bases between. This CDR3 contains 12 residues. Written as DNA, the CDR3 is TGTGCCATCGCTTGGACAGACACTGAAGCTTTCTTT. It is translated as CAIAWTDTEAFF.

This chain joins TRBV28 and TRBJ1-5; 7 nucleotides align to TRBD1. The CDR3 contains 14 residues. CDR1 is MDHEN and CDR2 is SYDVKM in the germline V gene. V gave up 2 bases and J gave up 4 bases; unmatched junction bases: 2. CDR3 bases: TGTGCCAGCAGTTTAAAACAGGGGAATCAGCCCCAGCATTTT. Its translation: CASSLKQGNQPQHF. Combining the CDR3 with reference TRBV28 and TRBJ1-5 gives the whole variable domain DVKVTQSSRYLVKRTGEKVFLECVQDMDHENMFWYRQDPGLGLRLIYFSYDVKMKEKGDIPEGYSVSREKKERFSLILESASTNQTSMYLCASSLKQGNQPQHFGDGTRLSIL.

In nucleotides, the CDR3 is TGTGCCAGCAGCACCAGAAGCGCCGTAACTGAAGCTTTCTTT. The encoded protein is CASSTRSAVTEAFF. This chain connects TRBV11-2 to TRBJ1-1; D gene ambiguous. V shed 5 bases and J shed 5 bases, with 15 bases lying between them. There are 14 residues in the CDR3. CDR1 SGHAT and CDR2 FQNNGV come from the germline V gene.

CDR3 sequence reads: CASSSRNEQFF. DNA for the CDR3: TGTGCCAGCAGTTCCCGCAATGAGCAGTTCTTC. The chain is built from TRBV12-3 or TRBV12-4 and TRBJ2-1, with D uncertain. The CDR3 sequence is 11 residues long. V shed 4 bases and J shed 6 bases, with 4 bases lying between them.

The rearrangement uses TRBV7-2 and TRBJ1-1, with D perhaps matching TRBD1 (5 bases). The germline gives CDR1 SGHTA, CDR2 FQGNSA. The V end was cut by 1 base, the J end by 4 bases, with 10 bases between. The CDR3 is 14 residues long. CDR3 amino acids: CASSLGGVVTEAFF. The DNA for the CDR3 is TGTGCCAGCAGCTTAGGGGGGGTGGTCACTGAAGCTTTCTTT.

The count of this clone is one. J is TRBJ1-1 and V is TRBV11-2; D gene ambiguous. Germline-derived CDR1 and CDR2 are SGHAT and FQNNGV. Trimming removed 1 base from V and 11 bases from J, with 14 bases in between. The CDR3 length is 13 residues. This CDR3 reads CASSLVSPHAAFF. CDR3 in DNA: TGTGCCAGCAGCTTAGTTTCACCACATGCTGCTTTCTTT.

The rearrangement uses TRBV11-3 and TRBJ2-7, with 8 bases identical to TRBD1. Unmatched junction bases numbered 2, after V lost 1 base and J lost 0 bases. Germline V gene data show CDR1 as SGHNT and CDR2 as YENEEA. The CDR3 consists of 15 residues. CDR3 region: CASSLGTGPSYEQYF. DNA for the CDR3: TGTGCCAGCAGCTTAGGGACAGGGCCCTCCTACGAGCAGTACTTC.

This chain connects TRBV9 to TRBJ1-1; 10 bases agree with TRBD1. This CDR3 contains 14 residues. Losses at the gene ends were 0 bases for V and 10 bases for J; bases not matched to a gene: 6. CDR1 is SGDLS, CDR2 YYNGEE, per germline. The CDR3 DNA sequence: TGTGCCAGCAGCGTAGCCACCGGGACAGGGGCAGCTTTCTTT. Encoded protein: CASSVATGTGAAFF. The whole variable domain, filled in from reference TRBV9 and TRBJ1-1, reads DSGVTQTPKHLITATGQRVTLRCSPRSGDLSVYWYQQSLDQGLQFLIQYYNGEERAKGNILERFSAQQFPDLHSELNLSSLELGDSALYFCASSVATGTGAAFFGQGTRLTVV.

This chain joins TRBV5-6 and TRBJ1-2; possibly TRBD1 for D (6 bases). V was cut by 4 bases and J by 4 bases, with 17 bases left in between. Germline CDR1 reads SGHDT; CDR2 reads YYEEEE. The CDR3 totals 15 residues. The CDR3, as DNA: TGTGCCAGCAGCCCTGTGCCCGACAGGCTCTATGGCTACACCTTC. As protein: CASSPVPDRLYGYTF.

The rearrangement joins TRBV7-9 to TRBJ1-5; D might be TRBD1 (5 bases). Germline V gives CDR1 SEHNR, CDR2 FQNEAQ (reference sequence). The CDR3 runs 14 residues. Trimming stripped 5 bases from V and 8 bases from J, with 16 bases between. The CDR3 loop reads CASSAAGLVEPQHF. CDR3 bases: TGTGCCAGCAGCGCCGCAGGGCTTGTGGAGCCCCAGCATTTT.

With regard to this clone: The CDR3 ends on some other residue instead of the conserved phenylalanine or tryptophan, so this is likely a read error. The DNA is left out, because the CDR3 cannot be placed on it with certainty; the CDR3 is given as TCRdb lists it. The chain combines TRBV4-1 with TRBJ1-2; the tabulated D call, TRBD1, remains unverified against the DNA. In germline, CDR1 is MGHRA, CDR2 YSYEKL. A total of 11 residues make up the CDR3, ends included. CDR3 sequence: CASSQGGFLWL.

The genes are TRBV6-5 and TRBJ2-2; no clear D gene. V was trimmed by 11 bases and J by 2 bases, leaving 6 bases between them. Germline assignment: CDR1 MNHEY and CDR2 SVGAGI. This CDR3 is 11 amino acids long. The CDR3 DNA reads TGTGCCGGGCAAAACACCGGGGAGCTGTTTTTT. This translates into CAGQNTGELFF.

This chain uses TRBV3-1 (or the pseudogene TRBV3-2) with TRBJ2-1; 7 bases are a match to TRBD2. This CDR3 spans 14 amino acids. Germline V lookup: CDR1 LGHDT, CDR2 YNNKEL (reference sequence). V was pared by 4 bases and J by 3 bases, with 3 bases of the junction left unmatched. The chain's CDR3 is CASSRSGGYNEQFF. CDR3 nucleotide sequence: TGTGCCAGCAGCCGTTCGGGGGGCTACAATGAGCAGTTCTTC.

This CDR3 is CASSIALIRPNPSAGELFF. Here the CDR3 DNA reads TGTGCCAGTAGTATAGCCCTAATCAGGCCCAATCCTTCGGCCGGTGAACTGTTTTTT. The rearrangement uses TRBV19 and TRBJ1-4, with unresolved D. Germline assignment: CDR1 LNHDA and CDR2 SQIVND (reference sequence). Trimming took off 1 base at V and 12 bases at J, with 30 bases between the two ends. This CDR3 spans 19 amino acids.

The rearrangement links TRBV19 to TRBJ1-1; possible D gene TRBD1, 6 bases. CDR1 and CDR2 (germline): LNHDA, SQIVND (reference sequence). The V gene lost 6 bases and the J gene lost 1 base, with 9 bases spanning the gap. The CDR3 spans 13 residues. The chain's CDR3 is CASRRGRNTEAFF. The CDR3 DNA follows: TGTGCCAGTAGAAGGGGGAGGAACACTGAAGCTTTCTTT.

The gene calls are TRBV7-9 and TRBJ2-2; weak D call: TRBD2 (5 bases). The CDR3 sequence is 15 residues long. The germline V and J ends were trimmed by 5 bases and 3 bases, with 13 bases remaining between them. Germline V gene data show CDR1 as SEHNR and CDR2 as FQNEAQ (reference sequence). The CDR3 DNA is TGTGCCAGCAGCCCCCGGGGTCAGGACACCGGGGAGCTGTTTTTT. Translating it yields CASSPRGQDTGELFF.

The chain recombines TRBV7-2 with TRBJ1-2, with D maybe TRBD1 (5 bases). The CDR3 sequence is 13 residues long. The germline CDR1 and CDR2 sequences are SGHTA and FQGNSA. V lost 1 base and J lost 2, with 5 bases in between. The CDR3 loop is CASSLEGNYGYTF. CDR3 sequence (DNA): TGTGCCAGCAGCTTAGAGGGGAACTATGGCTACACCTTC.

The CDR3 region is CASSSADRRPQFF. In DNA, the CDR3 is TGTGCCAGCAGCAGCGCCGACAGGAGGCCGCAGTTCTTC. The rearrangement links TRBV5-4 to TRBJ2-1, with D perhaps TRBD1 (6 bases). Germline lookup yields CDR1 SGHNT and CDR2 YYREEE (reference sequence). Trimming took 4 bases from V and 12 from J, leaving 17 bases between them. The CDR3 has 13 residues.

J is TRBJ1-2 and V is TRBV27, with TRBD1 as a possible D gene (6 bases). Deletions cut 4 bases from V and 7 bases from J, with 13 bases between. Germline values: CDR1 MNHEY, CDR2 SMNVEV (reference sequence). The CDR3 consists of 13 residues. The CDR3 DNA follows: TGTGCCAGCAGTTCTACAGGGTTGCTTGGCTACACCTTC. Translation gives CASSSTGLLGYTF.

This rearrangement joins TRBV18 to TRBJ1-5, with 7 positions matching TRBD1. The CDR3 runs to 14 residues. Germline lookup yields CDR1 KGHSH and CDR2 LQKENI. With 2 bases clipped from V and 5 bases from J, the junction kept 3 bases outside the gene matches. The CDR3 nucleotides are TGTGCCAGCTCACCAGGGACAGAGGATCAGCCCCAGCATTTT. It translates to CASSPGTEDQPQHF.

The chain couples TRBV7-9 to TRBJ1-2, with unresolved D. Trimming shortened V by 1 base and J by 8 bases, and 11 bases separated the two germline ends. The CDR3 totals 13 residues. Looked up from germline, CDR1 is SEHNR and CDR2 is FQNEAQ (reference sequence). The CDR3 region is CASSLEAEIGYTF. The CDR3 DNA reads as TGTGCCAGCAGCTTAGAGGCGGAAATCGGCTACACCTTC.

This chain links TRBV30 with TRBJ1-4, with D perhaps matching TRBD1 (5 bases). In germline, CDR1 is GTSNPN, CDR2 SVGIG (reference sequence). This CDR3 region has 17 residues. Trimming cost V 1 base and J 0 bases, with 15 bases left between them. The CDR3 spells CAWSAQGAGATNEKLFF. In nucleotides, the CDR3 is TGTGCCTGGAGTGCACAAGGGGCAGGAGCAACTAATGAAAAACTGTTTTTT.

The chain uses TRBV10-2 and TRBJ2-3, with a weak D call TRBD2 (7 bases). Trimming took 6 bases from V and 3 from J, leaving 10 bases between them. The CDR3 is 13 amino acids. CDR1 and CDR2 (germline): WSHSY, SAAADI. The CDR3 protein is CASREGGTDTQYF. The DNA of the CDR3 is TGCGCCAGCAGAGAGGGGGGGACAGATACGCAGTATTTT.